A single sample gave rise to the 29 T cell receptor beta chains below, sequenced in a study of T cells in Graves' hyperthyroidism and ophthalmopathy. Researchers amplified the TCR beta CDR3 regions from RNA transcripts. The study used the HTBI primer set for a first-round RT-PCR of the TCR CDR3. TCRdb analysed the multiplex PCR reads with MiXCR anew, one entry per CDR3 protein. Among 730,000 or so distinct CDR3 sequences listed, roughly a sixth were seen once. Specimen: blood. The source is a woman aged 45-59 years with Graves' hyperthyroidism that later progressed to Graves' ophthalmopathy.

Here the CDR3 reads CSVEGQGGGDTGELFF. As DNA, the CDR3 is TGCAGCGTTGAAGGTCAGGGCGGAGGGGACACCGGGGAGCTGTTTTTT. This chain joins TRBV29-1 and TRBJ2-2, with D tentatively TRBD2 (6 bases). The V gene's germline CDR1 is SQVTM and CDR2 ANQGSEA. V lost 1 base and J lost 3, with 15 bases in between. There are 16 residues in the CDR3.

This clonotype was seen at least ten times. This rearrangement joins TRBV6-5 to TRBJ2-5, with D possibly being TRBD1 (5 bases). V was shortened by 2 bases and J by 5 bases, with 12 bases between the two germline ends. The CDR3 sequence is 14 residues long. Looked up from germline, CDR1 is MNHEY and CDR2 is SVGAGI. In nucleotides, the CDR3 is TGTGCCAGCAGTTACATCCGGACACAGGAGACCCAGTACTTC. Its protein product is CASSYIRTQETQYF.

This clonotype was detected ten times or more. The chain joins TRBV2 to TRBJ1-1; TRBD1 matches at 9 bases. The ends lost 2 bases at V and 5 bases at J; junction bases unmatched: 3. This CDR3 region has 14 residues. Germline V lookup: CDR1 SNHLY, CDR2 FYNNEI. This CDR3 reads CASSERGQGTEAFF. In nucleotides, the CDR3 is TGTGCCAGCAGTGAAAGGGGACAGGGAACTGAAGCTTTCTTT.

Points on this clonotype: One end of the junction is discordant with germline, which a read error may explain. This chain links TRBV4-2 with TRBJ2-3; either TRBD1 or TRBD2 may fit D (5 bases each). The CDR3 loop spans 18 amino acids. Germline CDR1 LGHNA, CDR2 YNFKEQ. Here the CDR3 DNA reads TGTGCCAGAAGCCAAGAAGTCGTCGTTGAGGGGAGCACAGATACGCAGTATTTT. Its translation is CARSQEVVVEGSTDTQYF.

The chain has TRBV7-9 and TRBJ1-2, with 9 bases fitting TRBD1. V shed 9 bases and J 3 bases; nucleotides not matched to a gene: 8. There are 14 residues in the CDR3. Germline lookup yields CDR1 SEHNR and CDR2 FQNEAQ (reference sequence). The CDR3 coding sequence is TGTGCCAGGGCCATGGACAGGGGTGACTATGGCTACACCTTC. Its translation: CARAMDRGDYGYTF.

The chain employs TRBV5-1 and TRBJ2-7; unclear D gene. The CDR3 runs 13 residues. V was trimmed by 4 bases and J by 3 bases, leaving 11 bases between them. CDR1 and CDR2 from the germline V gene are SGHRS and YFSETQ. The CDR3: CASSPQNFYEQYF. CDR3 nucleotides: TGCGCCAGCAGCCCACAGAATTTCTACGAGCAGTACTTC.

This clonotype was counted many times. This chain connects TRBV2 to TRBJ1-1; maybe TRBD1 (6 bases). The germline V gene encodes CDR1 SNHLY and CDR2 FYNNEI. CDR3 length: 14 residues. Trimming shortened V by 2 bases and J by 5 bases, and 12 bases separated the two germline ends. This CDR3 reads CASSETGAGTEAFF. In DNA, the CDR3 is TGTGCCAGCAGTGAAACGGGGGCTGGGACTGAAGCTTTCTTT.

The chain carries TRBV14 and TRBJ2-1, with no clear D. Germline assignment: CDR1 SGHDN and CDR2 FVKESK. The ends were cut back, 2 bases at V and 0 bases at J, with 8 bases in the middle. The CDR3 is made up of 15 amino acids. CDR3 nucleotide sequence: TGTGCCAGCAGCCAACAGTTAACCTCCTACAATGAGCAGTTCTTC. Its protein product is CASSQQLTSYNEQFF.

This chain's CDR3 is CASSHAGGPGELFF. CDR3 sequence (DNA): TGTGCCAGCAGCCACGCGGGGGGGCCCGGGGAGCTGTTTTTT. V usage is TRBV3-1 and J usage is TRBJ2-2; TRBD2 agrees at 9 bases. Trimming at V came to 3 bases and at J to 6 bases, leaving 2 bases not matched to a gene. The CDR3 loop spans 14 amino acids. CDR1 and CDR2 (germline): LGHDT, YNNKEL (reference sequence).

The chain recombines TRBV6-4 with TRBJ2-7; TRBD1 matches 10 bases. The CDR3 has 15 amino acids. The germline V gene encodes CDR1 MRHNA and CDR2 SNTAGT. The trim removed 4 bases at V and 6 bases at J, leaving 9 bases unmatched. The CDR3 nucleotides read TGTGCCAGCAGTGGGGACAGGGGACTTCGAAGCGAGCAGTACTTC. This codes for CASSGDRGLRSEQYF.

This clonotype was counted only a few times. The chain employs TRBV4-2 and TRBJ2-3, with TRBD2 identical over 9 bases. From germline, CDR1 is LGHNA and CDR2 YNFKEQ. The length of the CDR3 is 17 residues. Losses at the gene ends were 0 bases for V and 3 bases for J; bases not matched to a gene: 7. The CDR3 is CASSQESRTSVTDTQYF. CDR3 nucleotide sequence: TGTGCCAGCAGCCAAGAAAGTAGGACTAGCGTGACAGATACGCAGTATTTT.

The chain uses TRBV20-1 and TRBJ2-1; TRBD1 agrees at 8 bases. The CDR3 runs to 16 residues. CDR1 DFQATT and CDR2 SNEGSKA come from the germline V gene (reference sequence). The V segment lost 4 bases and the J segment 4 bases; nucleotides outside the gene matches: 12. CDR3 region: CSAKNSGGSPYNEQFF. The CDR3 DNA follows: TGCAGTGCTAAGAATTCAGGGGGCTCTCCTTACAATGAGCAGTTCTTC.

This sequence joins TRBV27 and TRBJ2-3, with TRBD1 matching over 8 bases. Germline values: CDR1 MNHEY, CDR2 SMNVEV (reference sequence). There are 16 residues in the CDR3. The ends lost 3 bases at V and 2 bases at J; junction bases unmatched: 7. The DNA for the CDR3 is TGTGCCAGCAGTTTCACCTGGGACAGGCCCACAGATACGCAGTATTTT. Translating it yields CASSFTWDRPTDTQYF.

There are many counts of this clonotype. V is TRBV3-1 and J is TRBJ1-6; unclear D gene. From germline, CDR1 is LGHDT and CDR2 YNNKEL (reference sequence). The CDR3 is made up of 16 amino acids. Trimming pared 0 bases from V and 6 bases from J, leaving 12 bases between. The CDR3 is CASSQEPQARNSPLHF. In DNA form, the CDR3 reads TGTGCCAGCAGCCAAGAGCCTCAAGCGCGTAATTCACCCCTCCACTTT.

This clonotype has at least ten counts. The chain carries TRBV11-2 and TRBJ1-2; unclear D gene. Deletions cut 6 bases from V and 2 bases from J, with 7 bases between. The CDR3 spans 12 residues. Germline V gene sequence: CDR1 SGHAT, CDR2 FQNNGV. CDR3 DNA sequence: TGTGCCAGCAGGGGGATCAACTATGGCTACACCTTC. Protein: CASRGINYGYTF.

This clonotype was counted between two and nine times. The chain uses TRBV18 and TRBJ2-5; TRBD2 is a possible D gene (5 bases). The CDR3 loop spans 14 amino acids. Germline loops: CDR1 KGHSH, CDR2 LQKENI. Trimming removed 2 bases from V and 5 bases from J, with 12 bases in between. In DNA, the CDR3 is TGTGCCAGCTCACCAGTTTTCCCGGGGGAGACCCAGTACTTC. Amino acids: CASSPVFPGETQYF.

The chain has TRBV19 and TRBJ2-1; 10 nucleotides line up with TRBD2. This CDR3 region has 16 residues. V was clipped by 3 bases and J by 2 bases; unmatched bases: 4. Germline-derived CDR1 and CDR2 are LNHDA and SQIVND (reference sequence). The CDR3 spells CASSISSGGAYNEQFF. In DNA form, the CDR3 reads TGTGCCAGTAGTATTTCGAGCGGGGGGGCCTACAATGAGCAGTTCTTC.

This clonotype was observed many times. The rearrangement links TRBV7-2 to TRBJ2-3; 14 bases align to TRBD2. Germline V gene sequence: CDR1 SGHTA, CDR2 FQGNSA. This CDR3 is built from 16 residues. Trimming took 4 bases from V and 3 from J; bases not matched to a gene: 3. The CDR3 bases are TGTGCCAGCAGCTATCGACTAGCGGGGGGGACAGATACGCAGTATTTT. Encoded protein: CASSYRLAGGTDTQYF.

This clonotype was recorded many times. The chain uses TRBV3-1 and TRBJ2-5; the match to TRBD1 covers 9 bases. V was clipped by 4 bases and J by 4 bases; unmatched bases: 7. The CDR3 extends over 15 amino acids. Germline V gene data show CDR1 as LGHDT and CDR2 as YNNKEL (reference sequence). CDR3 nucleotide sequence: TGTGCCAGCAGCCCTGTACAGACAGGGGGAGAGACCCAGTACTTC. Translation: CASSPVQTGGETQYF.

The chain carries TRBV19 and TRBJ1-5; 9 bases map to TRBD1. CDR3 length equals 15 residues. The V segment lost 5 bases and the J segment 6 bases; nucleotides outside the gene matches: 8. Germline values: CDR1 LNHDA, CDR2 SQIVND (reference sequence). The CDR3 sequence: CASSLTGGWGQPQHF. Written as DNA, the CDR3 is TGTGCCAGTAGTCTCACAGGGGGCTGGGGTCAGCCCCAGCATTTT. The full variable domain, with the rest looked up from reference TRBV19 and TRBJ1-5, is DGGITQSPKYLFRKEGQNVTLSCEQNLNHDAMYWYRQDPGQGLRLIYYSQIVNDFQKGDIAEGYSVSREKKESFPLTVTSAQKNPTAFYLCASSLTGGWGQPQHFGDGTRLSIL.

The chain combines TRBV11-2 with TRBJ2-3; D ambiguous. This CDR3 has 15 amino acids. V was shortened by 2 bases and J by 3 bases, with 12 bases between the two germline ends. CDR1 and CDR2 (germline): SGHAT, FQNNGV. CDR3 residues: CASSLTVLGTDTQYF. DNA for the CDR3: TGTGCCAGCAGCTTAACCGTGTTAGGTACAGATACGCAGTATTTT.

This clonotype has only a few counts. The genes are TRBV9 and TRBJ1-1; a possible D gene is TRBD1 (6 bases). The germline CDR1 and CDR2 sequences are SGDLS and YYNGEE. The CDR3 totals 14 residues. Trimming pared 3 bases from V and 1 base from J, leaving 10 bases between. As DNA, the CDR3 is TGTGCCAGCAGCGGCTGGGGACAGAACACTGAAGCTTTCTTT. As protein: CASSGWGQNTEAFF.

This clonotype came up a few times. CDR3 nucleotides: TGCGCCAGCAGTGACGCGGGGCGGGTGGAAAACACTGAAGCTTTCTTT. Translation: CASSDAGRVENTEAFF. The chain uses TRBV10-2 and TRBJ1-1, with a weak D call TRBD1 (5 bases). The germline V and J ends were trimmed by 3 bases and 2 bases, with 16 bases remaining between them. Germline V gene sequence: CDR1 WSHSY, CDR2 SAAADI. The CDR3 covers 16 residues.

This clonotype was found many times. The V call is TRBV15, the J call TRBJ1-2; weak D call: TRBD1 (5 bases). V shed 4 bases and J shed 8 bases, with 29 bases lying between them. Germline V gives CDR1 LNHNV, CDR2 YYDKDF (reference sequence). This CDR3 has 18 amino acids. CDR3 residues: CATSNRTSGRGYSRGYTF. In nucleotides, the CDR3 is TGTGCCACCAGCAACAGGACGTCAGGTCGGGGGTACTCAAGGGGCTACACCTTC.

This clonotype occurred a few times. The chain is built from TRBV5-6 and TRBJ2-3; the match to TRBD2 covers 9 bases. V dropped 2 bases and J dropped 6; count of bases not matched to a gene: 7. The CDR3 is made up of 15 amino acids. Germline CDR1 reads SGHDT; CDR2 reads YYEEEE. CDR3 coding DNA: TGTGCCAGCAGCTTTAGCGGGGGCGAGCTGGATACGCAGTATTTT. Encoded protein: CASSFSGGELDTQYF.

The table lists this clonotype with many counts. This chain joins TRBV30 and TRBJ2-7, with no clear D. The length of the CDR3 is 13 residues. Trimming took 1 base from V and 6 from J, leaving 13 bases between them. Germline CDR1 is GTSNPN and CDR2 is SVGIG (reference sequence). The CDR3 reads CAWSGATPGEQYF. Here the CDR3 DNA reads TGTGCCTGGAGTGGCGCGACCCCGGGCGAGCAGTACTTC.

The table lists this clonotype with a few counts. The chain carries TRBV7-3 and TRBJ2-1; perhaps TRBD2 as D (5 bases). CDR3 length: 14 residues. Germline V lookup: CDR1 SGHTA, CDR2 FQGTGA. Trimming left V 3 bases short and J 5 bases short, with 11 bases between. For the CDR3, the DNA is TGTGCCAGCAGCTTCAGCGGAGCCCACAATGAGCAGTTCTTC. It codes for CASSFSGAHNEQFF.

The V and J genes are TRBV5-4 and TRBJ2-2, with D perhaps matching TRBD2 (5 bases). The CDR3 has 13 amino acids. Looked up from germline, CDR1 is SGHNT and CDR2 is YYREEE (reference sequence). Trimming cost V 7 bases and J 7 bases, with 14 bases left between them. The CDR3 loop is CASGMRADGELFF. In DNA form, the CDR3 reads TGTGCCAGCGGCATGAGGGCAGACGGGGAGCTGTTTTTT.

This clonotype was detected only a few times. This chain uses TRBV20-1 with TRBJ2-1, with no clear D. The CDR3 length is 11 residues. Germline values: CDR1 DFQATT, CDR2 SNEGSKA (reference sequence). V gave up 6 bases and J gave up 8 bases, with 11 bases separating them. The CDR3 region has the DNA TGCAGTGCGGCACCACACGATGAGCAGTTCTTC. Translating it yields CSAAPHDEQFF.